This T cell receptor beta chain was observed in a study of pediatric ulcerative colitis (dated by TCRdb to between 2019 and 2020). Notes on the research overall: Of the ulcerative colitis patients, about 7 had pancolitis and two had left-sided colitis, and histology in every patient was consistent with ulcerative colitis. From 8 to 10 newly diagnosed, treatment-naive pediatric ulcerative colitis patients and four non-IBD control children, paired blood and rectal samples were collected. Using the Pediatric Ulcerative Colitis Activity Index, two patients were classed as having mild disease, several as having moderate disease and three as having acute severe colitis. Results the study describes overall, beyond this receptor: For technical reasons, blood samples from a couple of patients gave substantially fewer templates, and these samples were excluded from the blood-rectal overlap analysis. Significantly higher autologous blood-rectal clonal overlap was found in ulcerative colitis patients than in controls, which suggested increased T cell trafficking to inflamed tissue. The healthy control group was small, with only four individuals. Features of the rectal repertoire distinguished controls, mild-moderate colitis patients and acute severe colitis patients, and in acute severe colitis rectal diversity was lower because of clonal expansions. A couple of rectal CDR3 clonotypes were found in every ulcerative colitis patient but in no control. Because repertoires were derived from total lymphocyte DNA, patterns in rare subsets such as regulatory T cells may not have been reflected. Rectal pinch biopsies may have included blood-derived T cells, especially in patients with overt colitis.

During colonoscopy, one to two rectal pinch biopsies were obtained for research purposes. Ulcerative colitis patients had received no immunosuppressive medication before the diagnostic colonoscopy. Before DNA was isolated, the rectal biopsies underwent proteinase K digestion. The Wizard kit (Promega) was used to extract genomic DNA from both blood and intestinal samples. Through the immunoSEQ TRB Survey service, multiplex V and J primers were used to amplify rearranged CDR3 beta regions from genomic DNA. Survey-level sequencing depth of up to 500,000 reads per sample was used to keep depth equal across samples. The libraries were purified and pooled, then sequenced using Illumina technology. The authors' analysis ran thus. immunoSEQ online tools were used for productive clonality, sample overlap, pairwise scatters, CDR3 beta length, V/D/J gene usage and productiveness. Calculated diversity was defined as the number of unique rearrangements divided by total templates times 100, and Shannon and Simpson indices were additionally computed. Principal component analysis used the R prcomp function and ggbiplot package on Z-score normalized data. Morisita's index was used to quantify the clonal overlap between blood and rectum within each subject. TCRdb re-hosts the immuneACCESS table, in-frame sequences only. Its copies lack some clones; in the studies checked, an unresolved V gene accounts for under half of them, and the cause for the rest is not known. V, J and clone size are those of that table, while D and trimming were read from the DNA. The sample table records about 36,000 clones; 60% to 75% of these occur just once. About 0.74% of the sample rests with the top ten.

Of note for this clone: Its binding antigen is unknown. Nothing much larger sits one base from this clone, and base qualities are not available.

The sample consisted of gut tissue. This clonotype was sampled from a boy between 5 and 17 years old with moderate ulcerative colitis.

CDR3 sequence: CATRTGGFYGYTF. The bases read TGTGCCACGCGGACAGGGGGATTCTATGGCTACACCTTC. The sequence links TRBV15 to TRBJ1-2; 10 bases in the junction line up with TRBD1. From cysteine to phenylalanine, the CDR3 is 13 amino acids long. The retained sequence is limited to the CDR3, 39 bases, with the frame set at the first base. V trim: 9 bases; J trim: 4 bases; unmatched bases: 5. Looking up the germline V gene (reference sequence) yields CDR1 LNHNV and CDR2 YYDKDF.